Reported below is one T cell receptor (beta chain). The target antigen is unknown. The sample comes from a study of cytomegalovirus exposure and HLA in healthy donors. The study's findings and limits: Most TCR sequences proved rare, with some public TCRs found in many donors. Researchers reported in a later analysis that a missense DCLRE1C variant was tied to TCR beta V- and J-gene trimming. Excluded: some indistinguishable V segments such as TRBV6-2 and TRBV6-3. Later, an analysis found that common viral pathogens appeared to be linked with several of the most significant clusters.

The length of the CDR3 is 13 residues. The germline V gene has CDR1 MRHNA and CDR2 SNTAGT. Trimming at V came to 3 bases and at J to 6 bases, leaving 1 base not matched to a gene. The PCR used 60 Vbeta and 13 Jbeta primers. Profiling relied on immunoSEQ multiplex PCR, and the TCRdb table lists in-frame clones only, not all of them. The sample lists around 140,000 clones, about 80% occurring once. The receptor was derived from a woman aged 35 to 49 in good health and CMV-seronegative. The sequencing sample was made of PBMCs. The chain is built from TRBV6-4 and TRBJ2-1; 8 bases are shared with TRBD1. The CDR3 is CASSEGTGNEQFF. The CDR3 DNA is TGTGCCAGCAGTGAAGGGACAGGCAATGAGCAGTTCTTC.